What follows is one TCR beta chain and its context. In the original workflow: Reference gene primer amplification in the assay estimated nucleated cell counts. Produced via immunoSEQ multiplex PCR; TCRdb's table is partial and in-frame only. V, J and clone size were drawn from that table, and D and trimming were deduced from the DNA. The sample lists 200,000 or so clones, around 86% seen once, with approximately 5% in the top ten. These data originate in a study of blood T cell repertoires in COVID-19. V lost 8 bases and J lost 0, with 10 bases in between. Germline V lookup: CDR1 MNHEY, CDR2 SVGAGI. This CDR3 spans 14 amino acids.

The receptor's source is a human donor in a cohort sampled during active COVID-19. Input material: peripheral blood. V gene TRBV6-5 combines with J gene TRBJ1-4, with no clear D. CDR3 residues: CASGHRATNEKLFF. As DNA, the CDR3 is TGTGCCAGCGGCCATCGGGCAACTAATGAAAAACTGTTTTTT.